This T cell receptor (beta chain) was obtained from a study of response to subunit inactivated influenza vaccine. The study's findings and limits: New T cells are recruited in small numbers by each seasonal influenza vaccination, according to the authors' suggestion.

The germline V gene encodes CDR1 KGHSH and CDR2 LQKENI. Losses at the gene ends were 2 bases for V and 5 bases for J; bases not matched to a gene: 5. The CDR3 is made up of 15 amino acids. MiXCR was run by TCRdb on the RT-PCR reads, yielding one entry per CDR3 protein. The data contain fewer than 350,000 distinct CDR3 sequences, 21% of them seen just once; the ten biggest clones take up 10% to 13%. Of note for this clonotype: Antigen unknown.

The V gene is TRBV18, the J gene TRBJ2-5, with 10 bases fitting TRBD1. Sequencing was performed on PBMCs from blood, taken 21 months after vaccination. This receptor was taken from a man aged 45 to 70 who received an inactivated influenza vaccine. CDR3 coding DNA: TGTGCCAGCTCACCAACGGGACAGGGGTACGAGACCCAGTACTTC. Protein sequence: CASSPTGQGYETQYF.